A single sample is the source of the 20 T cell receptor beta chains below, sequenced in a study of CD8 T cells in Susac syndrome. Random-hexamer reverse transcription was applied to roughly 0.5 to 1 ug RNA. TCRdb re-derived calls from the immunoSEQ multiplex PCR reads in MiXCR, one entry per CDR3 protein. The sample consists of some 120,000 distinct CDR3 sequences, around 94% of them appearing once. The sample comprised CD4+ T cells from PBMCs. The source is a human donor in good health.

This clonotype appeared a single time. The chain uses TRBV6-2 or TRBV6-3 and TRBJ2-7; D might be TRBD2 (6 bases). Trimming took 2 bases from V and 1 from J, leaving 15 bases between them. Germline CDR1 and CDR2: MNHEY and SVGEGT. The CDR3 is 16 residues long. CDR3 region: CASSYRASAVSYEQYF. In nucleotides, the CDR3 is TGTGCCAGCAGTTACCGGGCTAGCGCCGTATCCTACGAGCAGTACTTC.

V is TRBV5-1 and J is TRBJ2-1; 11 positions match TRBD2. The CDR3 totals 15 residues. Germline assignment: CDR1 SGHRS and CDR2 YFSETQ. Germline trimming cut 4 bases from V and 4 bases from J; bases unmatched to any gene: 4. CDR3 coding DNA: TGCGCCAGCAGCGCGACTAGCGGGACATACAATGAGCAGTTCTTC. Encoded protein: CASSATSGTYNEQFF.

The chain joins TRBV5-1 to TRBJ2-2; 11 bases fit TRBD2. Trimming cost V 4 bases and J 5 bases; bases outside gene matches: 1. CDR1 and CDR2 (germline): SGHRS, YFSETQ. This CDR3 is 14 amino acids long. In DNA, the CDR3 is TGCGCCAGCAGCCGGACTAGCGGGACCGGGGAGCTGTTTTTT. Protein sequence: CASSRTSGTGELFF.

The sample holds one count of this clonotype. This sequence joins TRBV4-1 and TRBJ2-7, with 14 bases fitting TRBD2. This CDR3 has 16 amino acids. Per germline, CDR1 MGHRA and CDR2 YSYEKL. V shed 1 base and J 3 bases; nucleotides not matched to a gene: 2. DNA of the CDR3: TGCGCCAGCAGCCAAGGACTAGCGGGAGGGGACTACGAGCAGTACTTC. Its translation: CASSQGLAGGDYEQYF.

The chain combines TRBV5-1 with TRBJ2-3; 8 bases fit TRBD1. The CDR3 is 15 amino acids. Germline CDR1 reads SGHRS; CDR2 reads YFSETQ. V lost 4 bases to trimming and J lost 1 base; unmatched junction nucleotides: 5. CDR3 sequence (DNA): TGCGCCAGCAGCGTAGACAGGGGTGGCACAGATACGCAGTATTTT. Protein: CASSVDRGGTDTQYF. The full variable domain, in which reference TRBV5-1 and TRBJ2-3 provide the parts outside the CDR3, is KAGVTQTPRYLIKTRGQQVTLSCSPISGHRSVSWYQQTPGQGLQFLFEYFSETQRNKGNFPGRFSGRQFSNSRSEMNVSTLELGDSALYLCASSVDRGGTDTQYFGPGTRLTVL.

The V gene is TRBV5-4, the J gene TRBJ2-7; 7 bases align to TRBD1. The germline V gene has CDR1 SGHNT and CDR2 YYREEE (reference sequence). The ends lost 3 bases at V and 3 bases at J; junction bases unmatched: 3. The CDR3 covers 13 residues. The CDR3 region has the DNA TGTGCCAGCAGCTCGGACAGGATCTACGAGCAGTACTTC. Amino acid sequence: CASSSDRIYEQYF. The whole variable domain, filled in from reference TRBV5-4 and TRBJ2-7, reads ETGVTQSPTHLIKTRGQQVTLRCSSQSGHNTVSWYQQALGQGPQFIFQYYREEENGRGNFPPRFSGLQFPNYSSELNVNALELDDSALYLCASSSDRIYEQYFGPGTRLTVT.

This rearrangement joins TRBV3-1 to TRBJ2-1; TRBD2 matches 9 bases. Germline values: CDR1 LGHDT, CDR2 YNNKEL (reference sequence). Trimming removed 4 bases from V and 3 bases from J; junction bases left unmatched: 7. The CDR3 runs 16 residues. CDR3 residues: CASSLGTSSNYNEQFF. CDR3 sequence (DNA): TGTGCCAGCAGCCTCGGGACTAGCTCCAACTACAATGAGCAGTTCTTC.

The CDR3 sequence: CASSQPGLAVFF. CDR3 DNA: TGTGCCAGCAGCCAACCGGGACTAGCGGTGTTCTTC. The chain links TRBV3-1 to TRBJ2-1; the match to TRBD2 covers 11 bases. The CDR3 is 12 amino acids. From germline, CDR1 is LGHDT and CDR2 YNNKEL (reference sequence). The V gene end was trimmed by 2 bases and the J gene end by 15 bases; junction bases not matched to a gene: 3.

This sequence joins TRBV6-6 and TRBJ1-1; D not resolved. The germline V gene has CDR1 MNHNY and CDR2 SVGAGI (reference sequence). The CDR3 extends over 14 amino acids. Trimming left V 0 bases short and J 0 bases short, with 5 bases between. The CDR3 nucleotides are TGTGCCAGCAGTTACTCGGGGTTGAACACTGAAGCTTTCTTT. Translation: CASSYSGLNTEAFF.

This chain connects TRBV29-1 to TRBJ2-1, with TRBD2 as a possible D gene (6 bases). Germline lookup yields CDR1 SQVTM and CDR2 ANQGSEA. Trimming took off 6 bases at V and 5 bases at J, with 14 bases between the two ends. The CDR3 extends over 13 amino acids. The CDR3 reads CSVLTSIHNEQFF. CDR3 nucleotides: TGCAGCGTCCTGACTAGTATCCACAATGAGCAGTTCTTC.

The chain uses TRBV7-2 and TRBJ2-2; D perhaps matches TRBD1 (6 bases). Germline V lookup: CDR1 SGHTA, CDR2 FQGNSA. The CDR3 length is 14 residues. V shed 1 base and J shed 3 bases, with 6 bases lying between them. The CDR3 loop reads CASSLGGHTGELFF. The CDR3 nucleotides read TGTGCCAGCAGCTTAGGGGGGCACACCGGGGAGCTGTTTTTT.

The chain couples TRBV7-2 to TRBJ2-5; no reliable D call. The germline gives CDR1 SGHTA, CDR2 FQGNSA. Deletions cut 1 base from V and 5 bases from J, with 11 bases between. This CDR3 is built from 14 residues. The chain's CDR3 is CASSLGFQKETQYF. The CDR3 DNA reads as TGTGCCAGCAGCTTAGGTTTTCAAAAGGAGACCCAGTACTTC.

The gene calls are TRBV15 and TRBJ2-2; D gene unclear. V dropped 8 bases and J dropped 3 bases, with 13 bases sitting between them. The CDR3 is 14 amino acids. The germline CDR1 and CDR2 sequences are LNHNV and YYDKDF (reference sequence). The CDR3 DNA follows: TGTGCCACCGCTCAAGGGCTGTACACCGGGGAGCTGTTTTTT. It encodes CATAQGLYTGELFF.

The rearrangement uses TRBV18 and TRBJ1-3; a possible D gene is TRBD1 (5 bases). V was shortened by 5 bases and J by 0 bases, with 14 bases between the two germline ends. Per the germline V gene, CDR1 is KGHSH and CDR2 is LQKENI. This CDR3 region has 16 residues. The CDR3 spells CASSSMTESSGNTIYF. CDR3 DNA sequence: TGTGCCAGCTCATCAATGACAGAGAGCTCTGGAAACACCATATATTTT.

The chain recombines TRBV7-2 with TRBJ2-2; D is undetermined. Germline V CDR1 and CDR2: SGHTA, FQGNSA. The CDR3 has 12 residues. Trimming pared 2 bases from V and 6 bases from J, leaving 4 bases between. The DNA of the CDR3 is TGTGCCAGCAGCTTAAGGTCCGGGGAGCTGTTTTTT. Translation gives CASSLRSGELFF.

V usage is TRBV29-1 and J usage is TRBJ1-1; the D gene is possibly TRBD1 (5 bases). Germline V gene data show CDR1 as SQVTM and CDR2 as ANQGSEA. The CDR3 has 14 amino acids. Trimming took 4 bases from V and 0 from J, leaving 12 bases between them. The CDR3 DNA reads TGCAGCGTTGGTAGGGACGGAATGAACACTGAAGCTTTCTTT. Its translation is CSVGRDGMNTEAFF.

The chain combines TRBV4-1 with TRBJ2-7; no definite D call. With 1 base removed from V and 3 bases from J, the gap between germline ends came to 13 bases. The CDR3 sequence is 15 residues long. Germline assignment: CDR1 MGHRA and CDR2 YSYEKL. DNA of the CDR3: TGCGCCAGCAGCCAAGGGAGTGCAGGTTACTACGAGCAGTACTTC. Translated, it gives CASSQGSAGYYEQYF.

CDR3 residues: CATSKRQGPDTQYF. In DNA form, the CDR3 reads TGTGCCACCAGCAAGCGACAGGGACCAGATACGCAGTATTTT. The rearrangement uses TRBV15 and TRBJ2-3, with TRBD1 matching over 7 bases. In germline, CDR1 is LNHNV, CDR2 YYDKDF (reference sequence). CDR3 length: 14 amino acids. Trimming took 4 bases from V and 4 from J; bases not matched to a gene: 5.

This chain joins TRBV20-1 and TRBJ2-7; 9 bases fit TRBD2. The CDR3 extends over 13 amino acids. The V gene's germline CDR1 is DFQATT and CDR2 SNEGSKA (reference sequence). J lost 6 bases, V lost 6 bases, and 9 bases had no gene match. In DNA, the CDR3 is TGCAGTGCCCCGGGTAGCGGGAGTCGCGAGCAGTACTTC. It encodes CSAPGSGSREQYF.

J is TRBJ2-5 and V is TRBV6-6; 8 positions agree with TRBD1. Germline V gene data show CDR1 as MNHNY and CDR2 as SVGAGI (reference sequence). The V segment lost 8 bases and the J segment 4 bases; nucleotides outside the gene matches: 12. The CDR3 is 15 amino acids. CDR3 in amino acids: CASRPQGAGGETQYF. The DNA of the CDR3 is TGTGCCAGCCGCCCCCAGGGGGCAGGAGGAGAGACCCAGTACTTC.